Listed here are 24 T cell receptor beta chains from one sample, sequenced in a study of T-cell memory formation after mild COVID-19. MiXCR was run by TCRdb on the 5' RACE reads, yielding one entry per CDR3 protein. The data show under 250,000 distinct CDR3 sequences, around 25% seen once. Sequences were obtained from PBMCs or a T cell subset sorted from them (not recorded which). The receptors come from an adult woman who had mild COVID-19 (a few samples of this study predate the infection). Cell type and time point are not known.

V gene TRBV4-3 combines with J gene TRBJ1-1; D possibly corresponds to TRBD1 (6 bases). The CDR3 has 13 residues. Trimming removed 1 base from V and 11 bases from J, with 14 bases in between. Germline CDR1 LGHNA, CDR2 YSLEER. In nucleotides, the CDR3 is TGCGCCAGCAGCCAAGCGAGGGCTAGGGGGGCTTTCTTT. The encoded protein is CASSQARARGAFF.

The J gene is TRBJ2-3, the V gene TRBV6-4; 7 bases align to TRBD2. J was trimmed by 7 bases and V by 6 bases; bases with no gene match: 10. The CDR3 sequence is 14 residues long. The germline CDR1 and CDR2 sequences are MRHNA and SNTAGT. The CDR3 DNA reads TGTGCCAGCAGACGGGACTACAAGATGCATACGCAGTATTTT. This translates into CASRRDYKMHTQYF.

The V and J genes are TRBV29-1 and TRBJ1-1; D is possibly TRBD1 (5 bases). V was clipped by 5 bases and J by 2 bases, with 12 bases between them. Germline V gene lookup returns CDR1 SQVTM and CDR2 ANQGSEA. The CDR3 has 13 residues. The CDR3 nucleotides read TGCAGCGTTTGGGGACCGAATAACACTGAAGCTTTCTTT. Residues: CSVWGPNNTEAFF.

This clonotype was seen more than once but under ten times. The V gene is TRBV6-6, the J gene TRBJ1-1, with D possibly being TRBD1 (5 bases). The germline V and J ends were trimmed by 8 bases and 6 bases, with 13 bases remaining between them. This CDR3 comprises 12 residues. The V gene's germline CDR1 is MNHNY and CDR2 SVGAGI (reference sequence). The CDR3 protein is CASGGAWAEAFF. CDR3 nucleotide sequence: TGTGCCAGCGGTGGGGCTTGGGCTGAAGCTTTCTTT.

The V call is TRBV5-1, the J call TRBJ2-7, with 7 bases matching TRBD2. There are 15 residues in the CDR3. In germline, CDR1 is SGHRS, CDR2 YFSETQ. Trimming at V came to 4 bases and at J to 4 bases, leaving 11 bases not matched to a gene. Here the CDR3 reads CASSVRTSDPYEQYF. Written as DNA, the CDR3 is TGCGCCAGCAGCGTGCGAACTAGCGACCCATACGAGCAGTACTTC.

This clonotype was counted only a few times. The V and J genes are TRBV12-3 or TRBV12-4 and TRBJ2-5, with TRBD1 matching 11 bases. V gave up 4 bases and J gave up 3 bases; unmatched junction bases: 4. CDR3 length equals 15 residues. The CDR3 loop reads CASSSVGQGEETQYF. As DNA, the CDR3 is TGTGCCAGCAGTTCTGTGGGACAGGGGGAAGAGACCCAGTACTTC.

This chain joins TRBV11-2 and TRBJ2-7, with 12 positions matching TRBD2. CDR1 is SGHAT, CDR2 FQNNGV, per germline. The V and J ends lost 0 bases and 6 bases, in that order; junction bases with no gene match: 3. This CDR3 spans 15 amino acids. The chain's CDR3 is CASSLEELAGGEQYF. The CDR3, as DNA: TGTGCCAGCAGCTTAGAGGAACTAGCGGGGGGCGAGCAGTACTTC.

This clonotype was detected only a few times. The chain recombines TRBV2 with TRBJ2-1, with TRBD2 matching 7 bases. This CDR3 has 15 amino acids. The V gene's germline CDR1 is SNHLY and CDR2 FYNNEI. With 7 bases clipped from V and 3 bases from J, the junction kept 9 bases outside the gene matches. The CDR3 here is CASTDRDYFYNEQFF. CDR3 DNA: TGTGCCAGCACCGACCGGGACTATTTCTACAATGAGCAGTTCTTC.

The chain combines TRBV4-2 with TRBJ2-3; 11 bases align to TRBD2. The germline gives CDR1 LGHNA, CDR2 YNFKEQ. J lost 1 base, V lost 0 bases, and 0 bases had no gene match. CDR3 size: 16 residues. CDR3 sequence (DNA): TGTGCCAGCAGCCAAGAACTAGCGGGGGGCACAGATACGCAGTATTTT. Translation: CASSQELAGGTDTQYF.

The rearrangement joins TRBV11-2 to TRBJ2-1; D is unclear. Deletions cut 5 bases from V and 7 bases from J, with 9 bases between. This CDR3 has 12 amino acids. Germline CDR1 reads SGHAT; CDR2 reads FQNNGV. CDR3 bases: TGTGCCAGCAGCGCTACCCGAAATGAGCAGTTCTTC. This gives the protein CASSATRNEQFF.

This clonotype appeared a few times. The rearrangement joins TRBV27 to TRBJ2-5, with TRBD2 as a possible D gene (6 bases). The CDR3 totals 13 residues. Germline V gene data show CDR1 as MNHEY and CDR2 as SMNVEV (reference sequence). V lost 6 bases, J lost 1 base, and 9 bases lay in between. CDR3 sequence (DNA): TGTGCCAGCAGGCGGGACTTCCAAGAGACCCAGTACTTC. Amino acids: CASRRDFQETQYF.

This clonotype was seen a few times. V gene TRBV27 combines with J gene TRBJ2-3; 10 bases map to TRBD2. CDR3 length: 19 residues. V lost 9 bases and J lost 2; bases outside the gene matches: 20. Germline V gene data show CDR1 as MNHEY and CDR2 as SMNVEV (reference sequence). The CDR3 spells CASTLFPPLAGVSTDTQYF. Here the CDR3 DNA reads TGTGCCAGTACCCTTTTCCCCCCTCTAGCGGGAGTATCCACAGATACGCAGTATTTT.

This clonotype was observed a few times. This sequence joins TRBV12-3 or TRBV12-4 and TRBJ1-1; TRBD1 matches at 9 bases. The CDR3 is made up of 18 amino acids. With V trimmed by 6 bases and J by 0 bases, 14 bases remained unmatched. CDR3 loop: CASRPRDRERWMNTEAFF. CDR3 in DNA: TGTGCCAGCAGGCCTCGGGACAGGGAGAGGTGGATGAACACTGAAGCTTTCTTT.

This clonotype turned up a few times. The chain joins TRBV29-1 to TRBJ2-7; D unclear. V was shortened by 4 bases and J by 7 bases, with 8 bases between the two germline ends. The germline gives CDR1 SQVTM, CDR2 ANQGSEA. This CDR3 has 10 residues. The CDR3 here is CSVGPGEQYF. CDR3 nucleotides: TGCAGCGTTGGTCCCGGGGAGCAGTACTTC.

This clonotype appeared a few times. The chain couples TRBV4-1 to TRBJ1-5; D is possibly TRBD1 (6 bases). V lost 1 base and J 7 bases, leaving 14 bases between the germline ends. Germline V gene data show CDR1 as MGHRA and CDR2 as YSYEKL. The CDR3 runs 15 residues. The CDR3 protein is CASSQGPQGGQPQHF. For the CDR3, the DNA is TGCGCCAGCAGCCAAGGTCCGCAAGGGGGACAGCCCCAGCATTTT.

This clonotype was seen a few times. The chain is built from TRBV7-2 and TRBJ2-1; D perhaps matches TRBD2 (6 bases). V gave up 2 bases and J gave up 5 bases, with 10 bases separating them. The germline V gene has CDR1 SGHTA and CDR2 FQGNSA. The CDR3 is made up of 14 amino acids. Here the CDR3 DNA reads TGTGCCAGCAGCTTATCGGGACTCAACAATGAGCAGTTCTTC. This encodes CASSLSGLNNEQFF.

This clonotype was picked up a small number of times. This chain links TRBV7-9 with TRBJ2-1; D is ambiguous. Trimming stripped 5 bases from V and 10 bases from J, with 15 bases between. Germline CDR1 reads SEHNR; CDR2 reads FQNEAQ (reference sequence). The CDR3 length is 13 residues. For the CDR3, the DNA is TGTGCCAGCAGCGACAAATGGTCATTCGAGCAGTTCTTC. As protein: CASSDKWSFEQFF.

The V and J genes are TRBV27 and TRBJ1-1; D is perhaps TRBD1 (6 bases). CDR3 length equals 15 residues. Trimming left V 3 bases short and J 1 base short, with 12 bases between. From germline, CDR1 is MNHEY and CDR2 SMNVEV (reference sequence). DNA of the CDR3: TGTGCCAGCAGTTTCGACAGGACGGAGAACACTGAAGCTTTCTTT. Its protein is CASSFDRTENTEAFF.

In its sample, this clonotype was seen a few times. The chain is built from TRBV7-8 and TRBJ2-5; no firm D call. Germline assignment: CDR1 SGHVS and CDR2 FQNEAQ. Trimming took off 1 base at V and 1 base at J, with 10 bases between the two ends. The CDR3 length is 15 residues. This chain's CDR3 is CASSLGDGPQETQYF. For the CDR3, the DNA is TGTGCCAGCAGCTTAGGAGATGGTCCCCAAGAGACCCAGTACTTC.

The V call is TRBV24-1, the J call TRBJ2-1; TRBD2 aligns across 13 bases. The CDR3 is 15 residues long. V shed 3 bases, J shed 7 bases, and the junction held 2 bases outside the gene matches. Germline values: CDR1 KGHDR, CDR2 SFDVKD. The CDR3 is CATSDLTSGGNEQFF. The DNA of the CDR3 is TGTGCCACCAGTGATCTGACTAGCGGGGGGAATGAGCAGTTCTTC.

The sample holds a few counts of this clonotype. The chain is built from TRBV9 and TRBJ1-1; the D gene is possibly TRBD1 (5 bases). V was cut by 4 bases and J by 0 bases, with 16 bases left in between. The V gene's germline CDR1 is SGDLS and CDR2 YYNGEE. The CDR3 is 16 amino acids. Here the CDR3 reads CASSPTPGTMNTEAFF. CDR3 coding DNA: TGTGCCAGCAGCCCCACCCCGGGGACTATGAACACTGAAGCTTTCTTT.

The sample holds a few counts of this clonotype. The chain's CDR3 is CASSLRARSETQYF. In nucleotides, the CDR3 is TGTGCCAGCAGCTTAAGGGCTAGGAGTGAGACCCAGTACTTC. The chain uses TRBV7-3 and TRBJ2-5, with D uncertain. Per germline, CDR1 SGHTA and CDR2 FQGTGA. Deletions cut 1 base from V and 5 bases from J, with 11 bases between. The length of the CDR3 is 14 residues. The complete variable domain, with remaining parts taken from reference TRBV7-3 and TRBJ2-5, reads GAGVSQTPSNKVTEKGKYVELRCDPISGHTALYWYRQSLGQGPEFLIYFQGTGAADDSGLPNDRFFAVRPEGSVSTLKIQRTERGDSAVYLCASSLRARSETQYFGPGTRLLVL.

This chain joins TRBV15 and TRBJ2-7, with a tentative D call TRBD1 (5 bases). CDR1 and CDR2 from the germline V gene are LNHNV and YYDKDF (reference sequence). CDR3 length equals 12 residues. V shed 0 bases and J shed 8 bases, with 8 bases lying between them. This CDR3 is CATSRDRVKQYF. As DNA, the CDR3 is TGTGCCACCAGCAGAGACAGGGTTAAGCAGTACTTC.

This clonotype was counted a few times. The CDR3 nucleotides read TGTGCCAGCAGCCAAGTCGGTTTTAACAATGAGCAGTTCTTC. Residues: CASSQVGFNNEQFF. The rearrangement uses TRBV14 and TRBJ2-1, with no clear D. The V end lost 1 base, the J end lost 5 bases, and 9 bases lay between the germline ends. The CDR3 is 14 residues long. In germline, CDR1 is SGHDN, CDR2 FVKESK.